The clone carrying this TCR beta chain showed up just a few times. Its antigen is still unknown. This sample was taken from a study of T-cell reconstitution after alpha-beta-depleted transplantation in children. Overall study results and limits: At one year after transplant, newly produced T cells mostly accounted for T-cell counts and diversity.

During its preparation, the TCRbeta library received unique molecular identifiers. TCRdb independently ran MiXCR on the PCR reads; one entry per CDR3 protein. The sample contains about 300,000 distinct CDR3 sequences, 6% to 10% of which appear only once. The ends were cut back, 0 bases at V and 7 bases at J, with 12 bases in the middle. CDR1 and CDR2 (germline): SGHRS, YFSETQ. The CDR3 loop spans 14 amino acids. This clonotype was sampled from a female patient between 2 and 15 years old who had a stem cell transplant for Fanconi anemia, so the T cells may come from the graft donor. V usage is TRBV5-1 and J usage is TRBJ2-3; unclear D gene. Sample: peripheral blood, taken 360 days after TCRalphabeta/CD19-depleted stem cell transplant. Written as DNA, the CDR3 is TGCGCCAGCAGCTTGGAATTCGTGTCAAATACGCAGTATTTT. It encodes CASSLEFVSNTQYF.